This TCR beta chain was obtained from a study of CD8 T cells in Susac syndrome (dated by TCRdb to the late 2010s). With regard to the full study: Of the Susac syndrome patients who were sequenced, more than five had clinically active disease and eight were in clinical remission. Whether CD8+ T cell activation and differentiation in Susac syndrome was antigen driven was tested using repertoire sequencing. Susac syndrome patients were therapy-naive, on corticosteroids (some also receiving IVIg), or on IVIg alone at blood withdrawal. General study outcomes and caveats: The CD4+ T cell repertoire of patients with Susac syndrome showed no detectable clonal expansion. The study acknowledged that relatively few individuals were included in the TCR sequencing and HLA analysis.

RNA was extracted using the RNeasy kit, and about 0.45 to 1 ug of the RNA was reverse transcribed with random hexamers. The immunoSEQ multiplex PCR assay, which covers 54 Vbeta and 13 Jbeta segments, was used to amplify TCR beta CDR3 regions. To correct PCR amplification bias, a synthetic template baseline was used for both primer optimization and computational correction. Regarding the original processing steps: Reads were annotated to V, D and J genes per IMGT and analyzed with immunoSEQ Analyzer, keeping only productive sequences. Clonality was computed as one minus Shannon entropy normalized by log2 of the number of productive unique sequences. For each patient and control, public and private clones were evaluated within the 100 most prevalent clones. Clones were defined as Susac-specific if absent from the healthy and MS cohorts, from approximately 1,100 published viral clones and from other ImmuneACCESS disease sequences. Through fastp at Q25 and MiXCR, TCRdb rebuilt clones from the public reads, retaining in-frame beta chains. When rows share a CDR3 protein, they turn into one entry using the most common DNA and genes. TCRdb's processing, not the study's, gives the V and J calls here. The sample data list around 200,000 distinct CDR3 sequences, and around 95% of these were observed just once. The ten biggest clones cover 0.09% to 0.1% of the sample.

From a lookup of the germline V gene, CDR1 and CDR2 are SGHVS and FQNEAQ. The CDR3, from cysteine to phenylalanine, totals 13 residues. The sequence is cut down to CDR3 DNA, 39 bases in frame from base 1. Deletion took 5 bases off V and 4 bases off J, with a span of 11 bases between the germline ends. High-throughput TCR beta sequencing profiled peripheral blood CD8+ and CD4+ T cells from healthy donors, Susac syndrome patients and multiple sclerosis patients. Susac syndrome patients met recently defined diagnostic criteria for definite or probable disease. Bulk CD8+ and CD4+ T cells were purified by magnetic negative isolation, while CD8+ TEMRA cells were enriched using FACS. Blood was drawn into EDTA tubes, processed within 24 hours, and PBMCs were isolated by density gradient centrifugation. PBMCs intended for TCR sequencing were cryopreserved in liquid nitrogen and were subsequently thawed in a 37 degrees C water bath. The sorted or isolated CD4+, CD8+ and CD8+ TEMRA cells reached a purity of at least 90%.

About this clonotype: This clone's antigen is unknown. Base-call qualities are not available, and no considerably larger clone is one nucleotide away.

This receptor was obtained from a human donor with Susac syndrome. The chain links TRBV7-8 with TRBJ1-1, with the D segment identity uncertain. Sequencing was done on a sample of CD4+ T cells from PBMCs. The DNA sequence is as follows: TGTGCCAGCAGCCTAGAAGGGTTCACTGAAGCTTTCTTT. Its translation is CASSLEGFTEAFF.